A single sample gave rise to the 15 T cell receptor beta chains below, sequenced in a study of blood T cell repertoires in COVID-19. Assay used: immunoSEQ multiplex PCR; TCRdb lists only in-frame clones, some missing. The sample carries tens of thousands of clones, approximately 84% recorded once. Sequences were obtained from peripheral blood. The receptors were gathered from a human donor in a cohort sampled during active COVID-19.

The chain is built from TRBV5-4 and TRBJ1-1; TRBD1 agrees at 10 bases. Per the germline V gene, CDR1 is SGHNT and CDR2 is YYREEE (reference sequence). V gave up 3 bases and J gave up 4 bases; unmatched junction bases: 6. CDR3 size: 15 residues. CDR3 loop: CASSSLDRGGTEAFF. CDR3 DNA sequence: TGTGCCAGCAGCTCCTTGGACAGGGGGGGCACTGAAGCTTTCTTT.

The CDR3 bases are TGTGCCAGCAGCCAAGATAAATATCAGCCCCAGCATTTT. Translation gives CASSQDKYQPQHF. This chain joins TRBV4-2 and TRBJ1-5; D is unclear. The CDR3 length is 13 residues. The germline CDR1 and CDR2 sequences are LGHNA and YNFKEQ. V shed 0 bases and J shed 5 bases, with 5 bases lying between them.

V gene TRBV6-2 or TRBV6-3 combines with J gene TRBJ2-7, with 7 positions matching TRBD1. CDR1 MNHEY and CDR2 SVGEGT come from the germline V gene. CDR3 length: 15 amino acids. The V segment lost 6 bases and the J segment 3 bases; nucleotides outside the gene matches: 11. This chain's CDR3 is CASSQTVGTVYEQYF. The CDR3 region has the DNA TGTGCCAGCAGCCAAACCGTAGGGACAGTCTACGAGCAGTACTTC.

The gene calls are TRBV3-1 (or the pseudogene TRBV3-2) and TRBJ1-1; TRBD1 aligns across 7 bases. Germline V lookup: CDR1 LGHDT, CDR2 YNNKEL (reference sequence). The CDR3 has 13 amino acids. The V segment lost 4 bases and the J segment 7 bases; nucleotides outside the gene matches: 6. CDR3 DNA: TGTGCCAGCAGCCCGACAGGGTCTGGTGAAGCTTTCTTT. As protein: CASSPTGSGEAFF.

The CDR3 sequence: CASSLAGTTYEQYF. DNA for the CDR3: TGCGCCAGCAGCTTGGCCGGGACTACCTACGAGCAGTACTTC. V and J are TRBV5-1 and TRBJ2-7; TRBD2 matches at 7 bases. The V gene's germline CDR1 is SGHRS and CDR2 YFSETQ. This CDR3 spans 14 amino acids. V lost 0 bases, J lost 2 bases, and 2 bases stayed unmatched.

This clone was found a few times. This sequence joins TRBV7-2 and TRBJ2-5, with TRBD2 matching over 7 bases. The CDR3 spans 15 residues. The germline V gene has CDR1 SGHTA and CDR2 FQGNSA. Unmatched junction bases numbered 3, after V lost 2 bases and J lost 0 bases. In DNA form, the CDR3 reads TGTGCCAGCAGCTTAAGCGGGGTGTACCAAGAGACCCAGTACTTC. The encoded protein is CASSLSGVYQETQYF.

This chain uses TRBV6-1 with TRBJ2-1, with D perhaps matching TRBD2 (5 bases). The ends were cut back, 1 base at V and 2 bases at J, with 12 bases in the middle. Germline-derived CDR1 and CDR2 are MNHNS and SASEGT. There are 16 residues in the CDR3. The CDR3 nucleotides read TGTGCCAGCAGTGAAGGAAGTAGCGTGACCTACAATGAGCAGTTCTTC. Its protein is CASSEGSSVTYNEQFF.

This clone occurred once. This chain connects TRBV3-1 (or the pseudogene TRBV3-2) to TRBJ2-1, with 11 bases lining up with TRBD1. Germline loops: CDR1 LGHDT, CDR2 YNNKEL (reference sequence). This CDR3 has 17 amino acids. The V gene end was trimmed by 2 bases and the J gene end by 2 bases; junction bases not matched to a gene: 5. The CDR3 DNA reads as TGTGCCAGCAGCCAAACCCGGACAGGGGGCCCCTACAATGAGCAGTTCTTC. This sequence encodes CASSQTRTGGPYNEQFF.

The V gene is TRBV4-1, the J gene TRBJ1-2, with D unclear. CDR3 size: 15 residues. CDR1 is MGHRA and CDR2 is YSYEKL in the germline V gene. V gave up 3 bases and J gave up 5 bases, with 16 bases separating them. CDR3 protein: CASSHESTFQYGYTF. As DNA, the CDR3 is TGCGCCAGCAGCCATGAGTCTACCTTCCAATATGGCTACACCTTC.

The chain is built from TRBV7-3 and TRBJ2-7; weak D call: TRBD1 (5 bases). The V gene lost 5 bases and the J gene lost 4 bases, with 18 bases spanning the gap. Per germline, CDR1 SGHTA and CDR2 FQGTGA. This CDR3 region has 15 residues. The CDR3 nucleotides are TGTGCCAGCAGCGTGGGTGGCAGGGAAACATACGAGCAGTACTTC. Its protein is CASSVGGRETYEQYF. Filled out from reference TRBV7-3 and TRBJ2-7, the complete variable domain reads GAGVSQTPSNKVTEKGKYVELRCDPISGHTALYWYRQSLGQGPEFLIYFQGTGAADDSGLPNDRFFAVRPEGSVSTLKIQRTERGDSAVYLCASSVGGRETYEQYFGPGTRLTVT.

A single count supports this clone. V usage is TRBV27 and J usage is TRBJ2-7, with TRBD1 identical over 7 bases. The CDR3 is 16 residues long. In germline, CDR1 is MNHEY, CDR2 SMNVEV (reference sequence). The V and J ends lost 6 bases and 4 bases, in that order; junction bases with no gene match: 15. This chain's CDR3 is CASSQRTGPAAYEQYF. The CDR3 DNA reads TGTGCCAGCAGCCAACGGACAGGTCCCGCAGCTTACGAGCAGTACTTC.

The chain is built from TRBV10-1 and TRBJ1-5; 9 nucleotides agree with TRBD1. Germline V gene sequence: CDR1 WNHNN, CDR2 SYGVQD (reference sequence). This CDR3 region has 16 residues. V lost 7 bases to trimming and J lost 0 bases; unmatched junction nucleotides: 7. The CDR3 region is CASTPPGQGSNQPQHF. CDR3 bases: TGCGCCAGCACCCCCCCGGGACAGGGTAGCAATCAGCCCCAGCATTTT.

Only one count was recorded for this clone. This chain joins TRBV5-3 and TRBJ2-2, with 7 bases that match TRBD1. TRBV5-3 is designated an ORF whose function remains uncertain. Trimming cost V 3 bases and J 0 bases; bases outside gene matches: 11. The length of the CDR3 is 18 residues. The CDR3 DNA is TGTGCCAGAAGCTCGAACACCCGGACAGGAACGAACACCGGGGAGCTGTTTTTT. Its protein product is CARSSNTRTGTNTGELFF.

The chain has TRBV12-3 or TRBV12-4 and TRBJ2-3; 10 bases line up with TRBD1. With 7 bases clipped from V and 3 bases from J, the junction kept 1 base outside the gene matches. The CDR3 covers 13 residues. The CDR3 nucleotides read TGTGCCAGCAAGGGACAGGGGACAGATACGCAGTATTTT. It yields the protein CASKGQGTDTQYF.

The V call is TRBV5-6, the J call TRBJ1-4, with D uncertain. The CDR3 extends over 15 amino acids. V was trimmed by 0 bases and J by 2 bases, leaving 8 bases between them. Germline V gene lookup returns CDR1 SGHDT and CDR2 YYEEEE. The CDR3 sequence is CASSLAVSTNEKLFF. The DNA for the CDR3 is TGTGCCAGCAGCTTGGCGGTCTCGACTAATGAAAAACTGTTTTTT.